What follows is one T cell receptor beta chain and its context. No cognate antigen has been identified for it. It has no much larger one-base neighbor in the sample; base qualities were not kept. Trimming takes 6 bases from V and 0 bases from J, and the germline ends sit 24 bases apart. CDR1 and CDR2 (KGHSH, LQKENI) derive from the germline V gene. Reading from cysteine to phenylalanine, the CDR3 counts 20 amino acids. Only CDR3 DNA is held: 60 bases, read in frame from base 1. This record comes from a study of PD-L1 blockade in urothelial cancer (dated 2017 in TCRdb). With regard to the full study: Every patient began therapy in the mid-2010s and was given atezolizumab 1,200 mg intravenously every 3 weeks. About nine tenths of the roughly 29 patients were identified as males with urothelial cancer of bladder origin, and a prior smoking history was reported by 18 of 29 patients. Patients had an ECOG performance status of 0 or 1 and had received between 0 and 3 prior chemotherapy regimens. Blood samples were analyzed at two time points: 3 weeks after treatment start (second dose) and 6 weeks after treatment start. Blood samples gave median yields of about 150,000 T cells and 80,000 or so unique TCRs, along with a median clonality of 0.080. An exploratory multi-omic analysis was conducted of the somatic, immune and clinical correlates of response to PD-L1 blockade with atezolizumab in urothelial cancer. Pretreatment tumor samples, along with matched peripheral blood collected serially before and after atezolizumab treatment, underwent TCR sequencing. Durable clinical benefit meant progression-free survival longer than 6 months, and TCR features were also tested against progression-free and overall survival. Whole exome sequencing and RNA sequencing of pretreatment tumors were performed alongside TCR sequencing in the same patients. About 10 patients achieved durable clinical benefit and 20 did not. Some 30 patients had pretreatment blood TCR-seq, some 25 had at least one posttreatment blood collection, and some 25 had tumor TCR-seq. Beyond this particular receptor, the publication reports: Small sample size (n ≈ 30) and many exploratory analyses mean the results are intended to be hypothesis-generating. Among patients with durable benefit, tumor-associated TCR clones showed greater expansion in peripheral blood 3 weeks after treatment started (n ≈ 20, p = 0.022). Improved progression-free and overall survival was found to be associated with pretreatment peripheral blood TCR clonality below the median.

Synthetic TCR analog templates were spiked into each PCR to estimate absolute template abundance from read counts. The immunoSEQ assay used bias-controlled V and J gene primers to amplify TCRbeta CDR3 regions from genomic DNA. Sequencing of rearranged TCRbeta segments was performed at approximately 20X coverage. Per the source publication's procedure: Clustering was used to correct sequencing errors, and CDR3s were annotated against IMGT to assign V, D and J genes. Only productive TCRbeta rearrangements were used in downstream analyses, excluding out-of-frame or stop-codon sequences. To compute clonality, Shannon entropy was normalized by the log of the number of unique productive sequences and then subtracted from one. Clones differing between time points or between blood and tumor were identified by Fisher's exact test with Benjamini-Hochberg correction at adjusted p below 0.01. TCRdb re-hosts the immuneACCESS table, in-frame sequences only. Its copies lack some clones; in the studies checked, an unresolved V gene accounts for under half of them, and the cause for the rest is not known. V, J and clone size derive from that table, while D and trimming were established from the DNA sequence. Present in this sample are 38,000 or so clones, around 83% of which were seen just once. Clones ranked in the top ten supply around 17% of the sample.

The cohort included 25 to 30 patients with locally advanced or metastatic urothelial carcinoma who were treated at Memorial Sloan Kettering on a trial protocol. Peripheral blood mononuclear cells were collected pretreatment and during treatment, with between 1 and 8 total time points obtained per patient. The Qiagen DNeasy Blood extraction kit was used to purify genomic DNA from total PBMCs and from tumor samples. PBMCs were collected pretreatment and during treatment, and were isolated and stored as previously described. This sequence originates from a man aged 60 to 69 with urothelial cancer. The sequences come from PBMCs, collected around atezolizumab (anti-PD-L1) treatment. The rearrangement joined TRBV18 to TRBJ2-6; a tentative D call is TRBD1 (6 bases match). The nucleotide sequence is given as TGTGCCAGCTCGTTAAACCAATACAGGGCGCTAAGCTCTGGGGCCAACGTCCTGACTTTC. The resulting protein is CASSLNQYRALSSGANVLTF. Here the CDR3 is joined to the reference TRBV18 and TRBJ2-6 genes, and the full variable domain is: NAGVMQNPRHLVRRRGQEARLRCSPMKGHSHVYWYRQLPEEGLKFMVYLQKENIIDESGMPKERFSAEFPKEGPSILRIQQVVRGDSAAYFCASSLNQYRALSSGANVLTFGAGSRLTVL.